This T cell receptor beta chain was documented in a study of radiation and T cells in renal cell carcinoma. Data came from immunoSEQ multiplex PCR; TCRdb stores just in-frame clones and leaves some out. The sample lists nearly 20,000 clones; 55% to 65% were seen once. Treatment meaning: 15 Gy SBRT to primary tumor, nephrectomy 4 weeks later. On this clone itself: An end of the junction differs from the germline gene, which may be a read error.

This CDR3 spans 14 amino acids. Germline CDR1 and CDR2: SGHTA and FQGNSA. Sequencing used tumor tissue, obtained from a patient whose treatment included radiotherapy and nephrectomy. This clonotype originated in a woman aged 70 to 79 with renal cell carcinoma. The chain employs TRBV7-2 and TRBJ2-5; D tentatively reads TRBD1 or TRBD2 (5 bases each). DNA for the CDR3: TGTGCCAGCAACCCCCGAGGGGACCAAGAGCCCCAGTACTTC. Translation: CASNPRGDQEPQYF.